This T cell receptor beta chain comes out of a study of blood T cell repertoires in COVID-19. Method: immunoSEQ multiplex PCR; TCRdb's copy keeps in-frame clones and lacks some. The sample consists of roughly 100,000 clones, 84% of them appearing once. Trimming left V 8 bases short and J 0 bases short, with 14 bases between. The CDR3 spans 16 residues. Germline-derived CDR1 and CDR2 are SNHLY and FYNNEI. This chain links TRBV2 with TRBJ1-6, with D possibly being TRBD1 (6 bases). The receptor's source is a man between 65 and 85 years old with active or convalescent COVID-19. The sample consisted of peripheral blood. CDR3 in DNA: TGTGCCAGCCGGCGAACAGGGCTCTCCTATAATTCACCCCTCCACTTT. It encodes CASRRTGLSYNSPLHF.